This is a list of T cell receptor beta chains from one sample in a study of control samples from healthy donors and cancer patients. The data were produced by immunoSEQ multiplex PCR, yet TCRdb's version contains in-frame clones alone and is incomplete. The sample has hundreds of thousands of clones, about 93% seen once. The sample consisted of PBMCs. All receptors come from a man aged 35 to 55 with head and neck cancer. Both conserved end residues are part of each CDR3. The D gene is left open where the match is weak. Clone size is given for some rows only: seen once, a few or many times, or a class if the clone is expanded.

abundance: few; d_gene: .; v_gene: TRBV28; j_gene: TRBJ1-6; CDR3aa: CASSPPGRSNSPLHF; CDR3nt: TGTGCCAGCAGTCCCCCGGGACGGTCCAATTCACCCCTCCACTTT
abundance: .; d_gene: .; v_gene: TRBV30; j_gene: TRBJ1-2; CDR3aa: CAWISGRAYGYTF; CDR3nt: TGTGCCTGGATCTCGGGACGAGCCTATGGCTACACCTTC
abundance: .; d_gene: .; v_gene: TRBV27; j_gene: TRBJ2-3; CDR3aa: CATIGSTDTQYF; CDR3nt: TGTGCCACTATTGGCTCCACAGATACGCAGTATTTT
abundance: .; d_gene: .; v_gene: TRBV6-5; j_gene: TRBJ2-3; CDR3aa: CASSYIRSDTQYF; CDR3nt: TGTGCCAGCAGTTACATTCGGTCAGATACGCAGTATTTT
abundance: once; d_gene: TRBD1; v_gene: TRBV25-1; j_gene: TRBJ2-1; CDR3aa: CASSALRQGNEQFF; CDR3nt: TGTGCCAGCAGTGCCCTCCGACAGGGCAATGAGCAGTTCTTC
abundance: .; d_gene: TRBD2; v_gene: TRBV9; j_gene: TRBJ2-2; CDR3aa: CASSPSGGKGAGELFF; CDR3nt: TGTGCCAGCAGCCCCAGCGGGGGTAAAGGGGCCGGGGAGCTGTTTTTT
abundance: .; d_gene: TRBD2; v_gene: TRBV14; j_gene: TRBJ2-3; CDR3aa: CASSQAAGGWSSDTQYF; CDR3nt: TGTGCCAGCAGCCAAGCGGCGGGAGGTTGGTCGTCAGATACGCAGTATTTT
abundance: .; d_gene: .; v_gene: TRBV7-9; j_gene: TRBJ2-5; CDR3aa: CASSSITEWETQYF; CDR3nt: TGTGCCAGCAGCTCCATTACAGAGTGGGAGACCCAGTACTTC
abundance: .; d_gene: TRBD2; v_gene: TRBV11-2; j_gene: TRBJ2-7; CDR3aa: CASMLAGGREQYF; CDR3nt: TGTGCCAGCATGCTAGCGGGGGGGAGAGAGCAGTACTTC
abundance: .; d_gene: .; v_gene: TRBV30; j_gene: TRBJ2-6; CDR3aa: CAWSVFQGDLLNSGANVLTF; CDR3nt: TGTGCCTGGAGTGTTTTTCAGGGGGACTTACTAAATTCTGGGGCCAACGTCCTGACTTTC
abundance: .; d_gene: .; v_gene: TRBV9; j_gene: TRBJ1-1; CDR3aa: CASSVADSYTEAFF; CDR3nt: TGTGCCAGCAGCGTAGCAGACAGTTATACTGAAGCTTTCTTT
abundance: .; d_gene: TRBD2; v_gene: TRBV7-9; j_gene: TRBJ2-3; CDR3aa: CASSPPGGDTQYF; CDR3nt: TGTGCCAGCAGCCCCCCGGGGGGGGATACGCAGTATTTT
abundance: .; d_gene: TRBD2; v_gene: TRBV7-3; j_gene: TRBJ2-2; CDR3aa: CASSSGLAGAGGELFF; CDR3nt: TGTGCCAGCAGCTCCGGACTAGCGGGAGCCGGCGGGGAGCTGTTTTTT
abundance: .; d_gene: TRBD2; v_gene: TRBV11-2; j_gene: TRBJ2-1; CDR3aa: CASSLVAGARDNEQFF; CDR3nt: TGTGCCAGCAGCTTGGTAGCGGGGGCACGAGACAATGAGCAGTTCTTC
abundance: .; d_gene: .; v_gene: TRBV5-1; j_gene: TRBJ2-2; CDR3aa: CASSSDPISSAGELFF; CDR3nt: TGCGCCAGCAGCTCCGACCCCATTAGTAGTGCCGGGGAGCTGTTTTTT
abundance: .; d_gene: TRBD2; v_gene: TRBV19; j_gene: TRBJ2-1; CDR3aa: CASSILAGGNNEQFF; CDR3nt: TGTGCCAGTAGTATTTTGGCGGGGGGGAACAATGAGCAGTTCTTC
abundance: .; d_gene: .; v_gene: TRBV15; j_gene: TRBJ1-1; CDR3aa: CATTSAGTNTEAFF; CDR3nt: TGTGCCACCACCTCAGCTGGGACTAACACTGAAGCTTTCTTT
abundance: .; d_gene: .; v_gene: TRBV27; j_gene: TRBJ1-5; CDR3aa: CASSPGTAHEPQHF; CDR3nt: TGTGCCAGCAGCCCGGGGACGGCTCATGAGCCCCAGCATTTT